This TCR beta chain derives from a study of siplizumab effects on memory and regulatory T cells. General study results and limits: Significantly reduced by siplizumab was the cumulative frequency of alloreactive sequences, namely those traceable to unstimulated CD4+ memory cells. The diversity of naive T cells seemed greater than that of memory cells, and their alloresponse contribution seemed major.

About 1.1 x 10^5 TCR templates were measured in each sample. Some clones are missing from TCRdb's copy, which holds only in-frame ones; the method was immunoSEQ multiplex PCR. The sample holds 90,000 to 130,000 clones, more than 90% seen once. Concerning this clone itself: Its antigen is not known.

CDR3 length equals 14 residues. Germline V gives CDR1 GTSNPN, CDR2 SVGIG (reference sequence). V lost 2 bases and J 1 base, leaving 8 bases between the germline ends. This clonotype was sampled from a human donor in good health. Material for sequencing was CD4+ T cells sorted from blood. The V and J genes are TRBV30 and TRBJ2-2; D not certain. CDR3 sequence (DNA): TGTGCCTGGAGTTTAACAGTGAACACCGGGGAGCTGTTTTTT. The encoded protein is CAWSLTVNTGELFF.